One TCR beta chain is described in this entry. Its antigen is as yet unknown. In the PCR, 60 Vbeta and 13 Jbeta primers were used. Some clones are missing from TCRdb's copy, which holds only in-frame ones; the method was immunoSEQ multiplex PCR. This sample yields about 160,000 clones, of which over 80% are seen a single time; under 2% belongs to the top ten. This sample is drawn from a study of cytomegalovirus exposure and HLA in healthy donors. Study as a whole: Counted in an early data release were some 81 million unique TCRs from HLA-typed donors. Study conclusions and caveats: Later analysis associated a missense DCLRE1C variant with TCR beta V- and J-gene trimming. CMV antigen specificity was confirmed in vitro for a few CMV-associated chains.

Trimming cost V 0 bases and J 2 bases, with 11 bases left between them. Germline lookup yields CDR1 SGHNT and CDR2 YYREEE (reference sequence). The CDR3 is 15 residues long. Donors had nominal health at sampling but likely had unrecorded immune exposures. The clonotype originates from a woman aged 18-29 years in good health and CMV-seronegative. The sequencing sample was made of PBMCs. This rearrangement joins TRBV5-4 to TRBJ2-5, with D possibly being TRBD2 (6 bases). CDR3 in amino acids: CASSLDLGGQETQYF. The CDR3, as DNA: TGTGCCAGCAGCTTGGATCTGGGAGGTCAAGAGACCCAGTACTTC.